This T cell receptor beta chain was documented in a study of T cells in Graves' hyperthyroidism and ophthalmopathy. This clonotype was seen ten or more times. V lost 5 bases, J lost 9 bases, and 9 bases stayed unmatched. The CDR3 runs to 15 residues. CDR1 is MNHEY and CDR2 is SMNVEV in the germline V gene (reference sequence). RNA transcripts were the template for amplifying TCR beta CDR3 regions. A first-round RT-PCR of the TCR CDR3 used the HTBI primer set. TCRdb used MiXCR to reprocess the multiplex PCR reads, holding one entry per CDR3 protein. Of around 600,000 distinct CDR3 sequences listed, around 16% were seen once; the top ten hold roughly 3.5%.

This clonotype was sampled from a woman in her forties with Graves' ophthalmopathy. The chain joins TRBV27 to TRBJ1-6, with 8 bases fitting TRBD1. Material for sequencing was blood. The CDR3 loop is CASSVNWDRFSPLHF. The CDR3 bases are TGTGCCAGCAGTGTAAACTGGGACAGGTTTTCACCCCTCCACTTT.